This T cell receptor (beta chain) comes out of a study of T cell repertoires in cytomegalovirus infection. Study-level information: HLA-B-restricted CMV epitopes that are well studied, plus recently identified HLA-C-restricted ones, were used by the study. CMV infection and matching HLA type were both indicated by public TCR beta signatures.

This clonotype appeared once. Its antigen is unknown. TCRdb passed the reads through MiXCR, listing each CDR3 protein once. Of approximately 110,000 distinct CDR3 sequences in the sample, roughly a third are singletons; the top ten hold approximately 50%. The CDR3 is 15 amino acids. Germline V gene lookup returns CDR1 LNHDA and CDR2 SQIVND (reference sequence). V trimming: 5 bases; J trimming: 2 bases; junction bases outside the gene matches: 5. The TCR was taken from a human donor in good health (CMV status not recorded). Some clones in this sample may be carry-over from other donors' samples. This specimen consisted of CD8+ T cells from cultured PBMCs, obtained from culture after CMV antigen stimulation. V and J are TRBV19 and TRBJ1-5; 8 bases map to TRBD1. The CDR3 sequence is CASSPQGAGNQPQHF. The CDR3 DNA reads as TGTGCCAGTAGTCCTCAGGGGGCGGGCAATCAGCCCCAGCATTTT. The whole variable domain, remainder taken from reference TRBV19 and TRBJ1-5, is DGGITQSPKYLFRKEGQNVTLSCEQNLNHDAMYWYRQDPGQGLRLIYYSQIVNDFQKGDIAEGYSVSREKKESFPLTVTSAQKNPTAFYLCASSPQGAGNQPQHFGDGTRLSIL.